The sequence of this TCR beta chain was determined in a study of cytomegalovirus exposure and HLA in healthy donors. In the case of this clone: Its cognate antigen is unknown.

Study results and limitations: The majority of CMV-associated TCR beta chains were reported as apparently HLA-restricted in a later analysis. It was reported that the classifier diagnosed cytomegalovirus status with high specificity and sensitivity in both the original and validation cohorts. In a later analysis, at a false discovery rate of 0.05, roughly 17,000 TCR beta sequences matched HLA alleles.

The study ran its PCR with 60 Vbeta and 13 Jbeta primers. Sequenced by immunoSEQ multiplex PCR; TCRdb stores in-frame clones only, minus some. The sample yields roughly 100,000 clones, over 65% seen once. V lost 3 bases, J lost 0 bases, and 13 bases lay in between. From germline, CDR1 is KGHSH and CDR2 LQKENI. This CDR3 has 16 amino acids. The sequencing sample was made of PBMCs. This rearrangement joins TRBV18 to TRBJ2-3; perhaps TRBD2 as D (6 bases). The sequence was collected from a middle-aged man in good health and CMV-seropositive. CDR3 coding DNA: TGTGCCAGCTCACCTCGCTCAGGGACTAGCACAGATACGCAGTATTTT. This encodes CASSPRSGTSTDTQYF.